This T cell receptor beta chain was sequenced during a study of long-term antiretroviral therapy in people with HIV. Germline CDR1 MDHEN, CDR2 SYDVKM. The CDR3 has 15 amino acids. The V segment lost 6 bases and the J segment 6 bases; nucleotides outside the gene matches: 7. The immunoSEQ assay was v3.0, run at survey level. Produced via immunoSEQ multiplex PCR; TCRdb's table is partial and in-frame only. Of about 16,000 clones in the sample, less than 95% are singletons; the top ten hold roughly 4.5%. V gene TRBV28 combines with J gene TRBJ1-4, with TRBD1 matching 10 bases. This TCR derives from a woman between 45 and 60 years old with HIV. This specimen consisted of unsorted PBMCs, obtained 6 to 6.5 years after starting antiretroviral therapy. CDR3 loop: CASRTGQGTHEKLFF. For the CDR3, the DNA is TGTGCCAGCAGAACGGGACAGGGGACCCATGAAAAACTGTTTTTT.